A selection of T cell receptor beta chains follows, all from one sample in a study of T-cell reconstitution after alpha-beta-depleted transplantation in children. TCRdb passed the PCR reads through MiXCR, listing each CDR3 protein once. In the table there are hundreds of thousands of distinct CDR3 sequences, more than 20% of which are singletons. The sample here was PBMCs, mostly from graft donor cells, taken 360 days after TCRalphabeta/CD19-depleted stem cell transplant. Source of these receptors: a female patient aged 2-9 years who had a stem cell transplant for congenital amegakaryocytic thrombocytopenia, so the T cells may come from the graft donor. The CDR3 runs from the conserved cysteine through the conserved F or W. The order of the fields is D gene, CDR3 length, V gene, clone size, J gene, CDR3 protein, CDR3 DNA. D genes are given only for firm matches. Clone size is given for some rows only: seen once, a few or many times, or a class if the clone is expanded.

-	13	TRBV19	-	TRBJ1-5	CASSIGGWQPQHF	TGTGCCAGTAGTATTGGGGGTTGGCAGCCCCAGCATTTT
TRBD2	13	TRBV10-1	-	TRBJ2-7	CASLGTRTYEQYF	TGCGCCAGCTTGGGGACTAGAACATACGAGCAGTACTTC
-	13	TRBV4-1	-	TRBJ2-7	CASSPSTRSEQYF	TGCGCCAGCAGCCCCAGCACGAGAAGTGAGCAGTACTTC
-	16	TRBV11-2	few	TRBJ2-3	CASSLGLGVGTDTQYF	TGTGCCAGCAGCTTAGGTCTGGGTGTGGGCACAGATACGCAGTATTTT
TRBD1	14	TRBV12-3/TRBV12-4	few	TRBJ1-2	CASSYQTGQNGYTF	TGTGCCAGCAGTTACCAGACAGGGCAAAATGGCTACACCTTC
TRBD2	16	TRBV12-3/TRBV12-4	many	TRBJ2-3	CASSSTSGRNTDTQYF	TGTGCCAGCAGTTCAACTAGCGGGAGGAACACAGATACGCAGTATTTT
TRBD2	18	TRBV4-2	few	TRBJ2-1	CASSQGGGRVLSYNEQFF	TGTGCCAGCAGCCAAGGGGGCGGGAGGGTCCTCTCCTACAATGAGCAGTTCTTC
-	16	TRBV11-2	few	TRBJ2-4	CASSSYGGGAKNIQYF	TGTGCCAGCAGCAGCTATGGAGGGGGAGCCAAAAACATTCAGTACTTC
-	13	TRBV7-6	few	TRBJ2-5	CASSLRVLETQYF	TGTGCCAGCAGCCTCAGGGTTTTAGAGACCCAGTACTTC
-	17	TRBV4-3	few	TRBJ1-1	CASSQDWRGTGDHRAFF	TGCGCCAGCAGCCAAGATTGGAGGGGAACAGGCGACCATCGAGCTTTCTTT
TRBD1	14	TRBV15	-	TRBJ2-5	CATSRPGQGQIQYF	TGTGCCACCAGCAGGCCGGGACAGGGCCAAATCCAGTACTTC
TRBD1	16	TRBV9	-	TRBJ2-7	CASSVGPSDRAYEQYF	TGTGCCAGCAGCGTAGGACCATCGGACAGGGCCTACGAGCAGTACTTC
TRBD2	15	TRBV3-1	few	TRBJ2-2	CASSPAGALAGELFF	TGTGCCAGCAGCCCAGCGGGGGCTCTCGCCGGGGAGCTGTTTTTT
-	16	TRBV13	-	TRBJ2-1	CASSQIAGGIVHEQFF	TGTGCCAGCAGCCAAATCGCTGGCGGTATTGTTCATGAGCAGTTCTTC
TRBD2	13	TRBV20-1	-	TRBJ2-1	CSASGRRYNEQFF	TGCAGTGCTAGCGGGAGGCGTTACAATGAGCAGTTCTTC
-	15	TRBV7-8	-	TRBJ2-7	CASSLEGYTVYEQYF	TGTGCCAGCAGCTTAGAAGGCTATACCGTCTACGAGCAGTACTTC
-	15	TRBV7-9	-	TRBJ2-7	CASSSNSGANYEQYF	TGTGCCAGCAGCTCTAATTCAGGGGCAAACTACGAGCAGTACTTC
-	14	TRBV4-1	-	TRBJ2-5	CASSHGGVQETQYF	TGCGCCAGCAGCCACGGGGGAGTCCAAGAGACCCAGTACTTC
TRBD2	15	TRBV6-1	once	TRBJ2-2	CASRGGGTYSGELFF	TGTGCCAGCAGGGGGGGGGGAACCTATTCCGGGGAGCTGTTTTTT
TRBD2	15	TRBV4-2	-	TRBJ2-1	CASSHPGLATSEQFF	TGTGCCAGCAGCCATCCGGGACTAGCGACGTCGGAGCAGTTCTTC
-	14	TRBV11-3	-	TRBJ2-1	CASSSRQAGNEQFF	TGTGCCAGCAGCTCTAGACAGGCGGGGAATGAGCAGTTCTTC
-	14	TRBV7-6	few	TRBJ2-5	CASSRWDPQETQYF	TGTGCCAGCAGCCGTTGGGACCCTCAAGAGACCCAGTACTTC
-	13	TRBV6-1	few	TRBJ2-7	CASRQGWGYEQYF	TGTGCCAGCAGACAGGGATGGGGTTACGAGCAGTACTTC
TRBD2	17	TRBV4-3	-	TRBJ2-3	CASSQDRAGGPRDTQYF	TGCGCCAGCAGCCAAGATCGAGCGGGAGGGCCGAGAGATACGCAGTATTTT
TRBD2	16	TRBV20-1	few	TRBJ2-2	CSASPGLAGVVGELFF	TGCAGTGCTAGCCCCGGACTAGCGGGAGTGGTCGGGGAGCTGTTTTTT
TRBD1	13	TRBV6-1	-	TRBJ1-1	CASSDREATEAFF	TGTGCCAGCAGCGACAGGGAAGCCACTGAAGCTTTCTTT